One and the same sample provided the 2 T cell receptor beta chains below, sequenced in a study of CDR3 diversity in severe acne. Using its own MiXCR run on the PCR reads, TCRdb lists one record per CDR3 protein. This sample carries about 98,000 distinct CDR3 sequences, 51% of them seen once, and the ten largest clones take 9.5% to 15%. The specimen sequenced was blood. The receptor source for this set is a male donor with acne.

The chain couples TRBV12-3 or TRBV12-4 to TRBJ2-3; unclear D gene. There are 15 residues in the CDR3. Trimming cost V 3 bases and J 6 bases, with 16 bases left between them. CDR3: CASSFQLGWVDTQYF. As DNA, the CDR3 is TGTGCCAGCAGTTTCCAACTGGGGTGGGTGGATACGCAGTATTTT.

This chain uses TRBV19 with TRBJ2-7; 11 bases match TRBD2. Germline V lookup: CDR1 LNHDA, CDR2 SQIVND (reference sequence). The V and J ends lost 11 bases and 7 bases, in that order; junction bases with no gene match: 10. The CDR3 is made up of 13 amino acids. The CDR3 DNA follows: TGTGCCGGGACTAGCGGACGAACCGGGGAGCAGTACTTC. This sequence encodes CAGTSGRTGEQYF.